These 26 T cell receptor beta chains share one sample of origin, sequenced in a study of T cell responses to AZD1222 COVID-19 vaccine. The repertoire was sequenced with immunoSEQ multiplex PCR; TCRdb's copy has only in-frame clones and lacks some. The record lists 150,000 or so clones, of which the ten most abundant hold around 2.4%. Sequencing was carried out using peripheral blood. Every receptor here comes from an adult in good health.

The chain employs TRBV30 and TRBJ2-5; D gene ambiguous. The CDR3 totals 13 residues. Per germline, CDR1 GTSNPN and CDR2 SVGIG (reference sequence). Trimming removed 2 bases at V and 3 bases at J, with 10 bases between. CDR3 residues: CAWSPPTEETQYF. DNA for the CDR3: TGTGCCTGGAGTCCCCCGACCGAAGAGACCCAGTACTTC. The full variable domain, in which reference TRBV30 and TRBJ2-5 provide the parts outside the CDR3, is SQTIHQWPATLVQPVGSPLSLECTVEGTSNPNLYWYRQAAGRGLQLLFYSVGIGQISSEVPQNLSASRPQDRQFILSSKKLLLSDSGFYLCAWSPPTEETQYFGPGTRLLVL.

This sequence joins TRBV10-1 and TRBJ2-3; D is ambiguous. The CDR3 has 12 amino acids. Looked up from germline, CDR1 is WNHNN and CDR2 is SYGVQD (reference sequence). V lost 6 bases and J lost 6, with 10 bases in between. CDR3 protein: CASSPSRDTQYF. The CDR3 DNA is TGCGCCAGCAGCCCATCCCGGGATACGCAGTATTTT.

This chain joins TRBV2 and TRBJ1-4, with 7 positions matching TRBD1. Germline V CDR1 and CDR2: SNHLY, FYNNEI. The CDR3 covers 14 residues. V trimming: 0 bases; J trimming: 10 bases; junction bases outside the gene matches: 5. CDR3 residues: CASSEARGVVKLFF. The CDR3 DNA reads as TGTGCCAGCAGTGAAGCCAGGGGGGTGGTAAAACTGTTTTTT.

J is TRBJ1-2 and V is TRBV5-6; no definite D call. The CDR3 covers 13 residues. Trimming pared 3 bases from V and 2 bases from J, leaving 8 bases between. Germline values: CDR1 SGHDT, CDR2 YYEEEE. CDR3 nucleotide sequence: TGTGCCAGCAGCTATACGGCCAACTATGGCTACACCTTC. Amino acid sequence: CASSYTANYGYTF. Complete variable domain (other parts from reference TRBV5-6 and TRBJ1-2): DAGVTQSPTHLIKTRGQQVTLRCSPKSGHDTVSWYQQALGQGPQFIFQYYEEEERQRGNFPDRFSGHQFPNYSSELNVNALLLGDSALYLCASSYTANYGYTFGSGTRLTVV.

The V gene is TRBV5-4, the J gene TRBJ2-1; D gene unclear. V dropped 0 bases and J dropped 0 bases, with 19 bases sitting between them. CDR1 and CDR2 from the germline V gene are SGHNT and YYREEE (reference sequence). This CDR3 is 19 amino acids long. The CDR3 coding sequence is TGTGCCAGCAGCTTGGGGGGTCGGGCTTTAGGCGTCTCCTACAATGAGCAGTTCTTC. Translating it yields CASSLGGRALGVSYNEQFF.

The J gene is TRBJ2-1, the V gene TRBV30; 10 bases are a match to TRBD2. This CDR3 is 16 amino acids long. Per germline, CDR1 GTSNPN and CDR2 SVGIG (reference sequence). The ends lost 4 bases at V and 4 bases at J; junction bases unmatched: 10. In DNA, the CDR3 is TGTGCCTGGAAAAAACTAGCGGGGTCGGCTTACAATGAGCAGTTCTTC. It specifies CAWKKLAGSAYNEQFF.

The rearrangement uses TRBV4-3 and TRBJ1-2; tentatively, D is TRBD1 (5 bases). Germline assignment: CDR1 LGHNA and CDR2 YSLEER. The length of the CDR3 is 13 residues. Trimming cost V 4 bases and J 7 bases, with 13 bases left between them. In DNA, the CDR3 is TGCGCCAGCAGCCTACGGGACGTCTCTGGCTACACCTTC. Translated: CASSLRDVSGYTF.

This sequence joins TRBV3-1 (or the pseudogene TRBV3-2) and TRBJ2-3; 13 positions agree with TRBD2. Germline V gene data show CDR1 as LGHDT and CDR2 as YNNKEL (reference sequence). This CDR3 has 20 residues. Trimming cost V 4 bases and J 3 bases; bases outside gene matches: 16. The chain's CDR3 is CASSPQPTLAGGPGTDTQYF. In nucleotides, the CDR3 is TGTGCCAGCAGCCCCCAACCGACACTAGCGGGGGGGCCTGGGACAGATACGCAGTATTTT.

The chain couples TRBV5-1 to TRBJ1-3; D is undetermined. The CDR3 loop spans 17 amino acids. Germline V gene data show CDR1 as SGHRS and CDR2 as YFSETQ. With 0 bases removed from V and 0 bases from J, the gap between germline ends came to 13 bases. The CDR3 nucleotides read TGCGCCAGCAGCTTGGCCCCGACATCTCTCTCTGGAAACACCATATATTTT. Translation: CASSLAPTSLSGNTIYF.

The V gene is TRBV6-5, the J gene TRBJ1-3; possible D gene TRBD1, 5 bases. The CDR3 contains 15 residues. Looked up from germline, CDR1 is MNHEY and CDR2 is SVGAGI. Trimming shortened V by 5 bases and J by 0 bases, and 11 bases separated the two germline ends. The CDR3, as DNA: TGTGCCAGCAGTCGGGGCGGAAACTCTGGAAACACCATATATTTT. Encoded protein: CASSRGGNSGNTIYF.

This chain links TRBV7-8 with TRBJ2-1; D may match TRBD1 or TRBD2 (6 bases each). Trimming shortened V by 5 bases and J by 4 bases, and 15 bases separated the two germline ends. Looked up from germline, CDR1 is SGHVS and CDR2 is FQNEAQ. The CDR3 is 15 amino acids. As DNA, the CDR3 is TGTGCCAGCAGCCCACCTGGAGGGGGATACAATGAGCAGTTCTTC. Protein: CASSPPGGGYNEQFF. Full variable domain (outside the CDR3, taken from reference TRBV7-8 and TRBJ2-1): GAGVSQSPRYKVAKRGQDVALRCDPISGHVSLFWYQQALGQGPEFLTYFQNEAQLDKSGLPSDRFFAERPEGSVSTLKIQRTQQEDSAVYLCASSPPGGGYNEQFFGPGTRLTVL.

V is TRBV19 and J is TRBJ2-3; D gene unclear. V lost 4 bases and J 1 base, leaving 9 bases between the germline ends. Germline lookup yields CDR1 LNHDA and CDR2 SQIVND (reference sequence). The CDR3 runs to 14 residues. CDR3 in DNA: TGTGCCAGTAGTACCAGGCATCGCACAGATACGCAGTATTTT. Amino acids: CASSTRHRTDTQYF.

The chain combines TRBV4-2 with TRBJ2-1; D gene unclear. Germline-derived CDR1 and CDR2 are LGHNA and YNFKEQ. This CDR3 contains 16 residues. The V gene lost 0 bases and the J gene lost 3 bases, with 12 bases spanning the gap. CDR3 sequence: CASSQDPSDGYNEQFF. The CDR3 coding sequence is TGTGCCAGCAGCCAAGATCCGTCTGACGGCTACAATGAGCAGTTCTTC.

The V and J genes are TRBV3-1 (or the pseudogene TRBV3-2) and TRBJ2-1; D is unresolved. Per the germline V gene, CDR1 is LGHDT and CDR2 is YNNKEL (reference sequence). V was trimmed by 5 bases and J by 2 bases, leaving 7 bases between them. The CDR3 runs to 13 residues. The CDR3 bases are TGTGCCAGCAGCTCTCAAGCCTACAATGAGCAGTTCTTC. Translating it yields CASSSQAYNEQFF.

The chain links TRBV5-1 to TRBJ1-1, with D possibly matching TRBD1 (5 bases). Trimming shortened V by 2 bases and J by 4 bases, and 12 bases separated the two germline ends. This CDR3 spans 14 amino acids. Germline CDR1 and CDR2: SGHRS and YFSETQ. CDR3 in amino acids: CASSFGHGGTEAFF. DNA for the CDR3: TGCGCCAGCAGCTTCGGGCACGGGGGCACTGAAGCTTTCTTT.

The CDR3 sequence: CASQGEVEAFF. The CDR3 DNA reads TGTGCCAGCCAGGGGGAGGTTGAAGCTTTCTTT. V is TRBV2 and J is TRBJ1-1; 7 bases line up with TRBD1. J gave up 7 bases and V 8 bases, and 4 bases lay outside the gene matches. The CDR3 is 11 amino acids. Per germline, CDR1 SNHLY and CDR2 FYNNEI.

V usage is TRBV7-2 and J usage is TRBJ2-7; 8 positions agree with TRBD1. The germline V gene encodes CDR1 SGHTA and CDR2 FQGNSA. The V and J ends lost 1 base and 1 base, in that order; junction bases with no gene match: 3. CDR3 length: 15 amino acids. The CDR3 is CASSLGQGFSYEQYF. In DNA form, the CDR3 reads TGTGCCAGCAGCTTAGGACAGGGGTTTTCCTACGAGCAGTACTTC.

The chain employs TRBV27 and TRBJ1-2; TRBD1 matches 7 bases. Germline-derived CDR1 and CDR2 are MNHEY and SMNVEV (reference sequence). V dropped 6 bases and J dropped 6; count of bases not matched to a gene: 16. The CDR3 totals 16 residues. CDR3 residues: CASSSPTGVGGNGYTF. CDR3 DNA: TGTGCCAGCAGCTCTCCAACAGGGGTAGGGGGAAATGGCTACACCTTC.

The chain recombines TRBV28 with TRBJ1-1; D unresolved. Per germline, CDR1 MDHEN and CDR2 SYDVKM. The length of the CDR3 is 12 residues. The V gene lost 3 bases and the J gene lost 1 base, with 3 bases spanning the gap. For the CDR3, the DNA is TGTGCCAGCAGTTTGAGGAACACTGAAGCTTTCTTT. It specifies CASSLRNTEAFF.

V and J are TRBV5-6 and TRBJ1-5, with 9 bases matching TRBD1. With 4 bases clipped from V and 3 bases from J, the junction kept 5 bases outside the gene matches. CDR3 length: 15 residues. The germline gives CDR1 SGHDT, CDR2 YYEEEE. The chain's CDR3 is CASSVGTGNNQPQHF. CDR3 coding DNA: TGTGCCAGCAGCGTCGGGACAGGGAACAATCAGCCCCAGCATTTT.

The V gene is TRBV4-1, the J gene TRBJ1-2; no clear D. The V gene's germline CDR1 is MGHRA and CDR2 YSYEKL. V was clipped by 2 bases and J by 3 bases, with 16 bases between them. CDR3 size: 16 residues. CDR3 loop: CASSQFDRGLDYGYTF. In DNA, the CDR3 is TGCGCCAGCAGCCAATTCGACCGGGGATTAGACTATGGCTACACCTTC.

V is TRBV6-6 and J is TRBJ2-4, with 10 bases that match TRBD2. CDR1 MNHNY and CDR2 SVGAGI come from the germline V gene (reference sequence). V lost 10 bases, J lost 0 bases, and 6 bases stayed unmatched. The CDR3 sequence is 15 residues long. The CDR3 loop reads CATCSGGLAKNIQYF. The DNA of the CDR3 is TGTGCCACCTGTAGCGGGGGGCTAGCCAAAAACATTCAGTACTTC.

The rearrangement joins TRBV5-1 to TRBJ1-5; the D is unclear. V was pared by 1 base and J by 5 bases, with 7 bases between. In germline, CDR1 is SGHRS, CDR2 YFSETQ. The CDR3 loop spans 13 amino acids. The CDR3 sequence: CASSLFPDQPQHF. The CDR3 DNA sequence: TGCGCCAGCAGCTTGTTTCCCGATCAGCCCCAGCATTTT.

This chain's CDR3 is CASSVEGAEAFF. CDR3 DNA: TGTGCCAGCAGCGTAGAAGGGGCTGAAGCTTTCTTT. V gene TRBV9 combines with J gene TRBJ1-1; possible D gene TRBD1, 5 bases. Germline-derived CDR1 and CDR2 are SGDLS and YYNGEE. V gave up 0 bases and J gave up 6 bases, with 6 bases separating them. The CDR3 loop spans 12 amino acids.

V gene TRBV18 combines with J gene TRBJ2-4; D call uncertain. Germline V gene sequence: CDR1 KGHSH, CDR2 LQKENI. This CDR3 comprises 11 residues. V was shortened by 3 bases and J by 8 bases, with 5 bases between the two germline ends. Here the CDR3 reads CASSPRDIQYF. CDR3 coding DNA: TGTGCCAGCTCACCCCGCGACATTCAGTACTTC.

This sequence joins TRBV7-9 and TRBJ2-2, with 8 bases aligning to TRBD1. Unmatched junction bases numbered 6, after V lost 5 bases and J lost 7 bases. The CDR3 is made up of 14 amino acids. Germline CDR1 is SEHNR and CDR2 is FQNEAQ (reference sequence). This CDR3 reads CASSLTGEVGELFF. DNA for the CDR3: TGTGCCAGCAGCCTGACAGGGGAGGTCGGGGAGCTGTTTTTT.